The present entry profiles one T cell receptor (beta chain) with its context. The antigen is not known. The sample originates from a study of Graves' ophthalmopathy and Graves' hyperthyroidism. Amplifying from RNA transcripts, the study obtained TCR beta CDR3 regions. Following a first-round RT-PCR that used HTBI primers, a second-round multiplex PCR was carried out. TCRdb reanalysed the multiplex PCR reads using MiXCR and keeps one entry per CDR3 protein. The sample contains about 500,000 distinct CDR3 sequences, about two fifths of which appear only once. Trimming took off 8 bases at V and 3 bases at J, with 17 bases between the two ends. Germline lookup yields CDR1 LNHNV and CDR2 YYDKDF (reference sequence). CDR3 length equals 16 residues. Broader study findings: A classifier, a 13-signature model, separated ophthalmopathy from stable hyperthyroidism with 87.88% sensitivity and about 81% specificity.

The V gene is TRBV15, the J gene TRBJ1-6; tentative D call: TRBD1 (5 bases). Input material: peripheral blood or thyroid tissue (not recorded which). The receptor was isolated from an adult man with Graves' hyperthyroidism. The CDR3 DNA sequence: TGTGCCACCCGCCTCGACGACAGATTCTATAATTCACCCCTCCACTTT. As protein: CATRLDDRFYNSPLHF. Complete variable domain (other parts from reference TRBV15 and TRBJ1-6): DAMVIQNPRYQVTQFGKPVTLSCSQTLNHNVMYWYQQKSSQAPKLLFHYYDKDFNNEADTPDNFQSRRPNTSFCFLDIRSPGLGDTAMYLCATRLDDRFYNSPLHFGNGTRLTVT.